The 26 T cell receptor beta chains presented below share a single source sample, sequenced in a study of CD8 T cells in Susac syndrome. After extraction with the RNeasy kit, 0.5 to 1 ug of the RNA was reverse transcribed using random hexamers. A single record per CDR3 protein comes from TCRdb applying MiXCR to the immunoSEQ multiplex PCR reads. This table holds about 190,000 distinct CDR3 sequences, 90% to 95% found once. Source material: CD4+ T cells from PBMCs. The receptors were gathered from a human donor in good health.

The rearrangement links TRBV3-1 to TRBJ2-7; no reliable D call. V was pared by 0 bases and J by 0 bases, with 6 bases between. The germline V gene encodes CDR1 LGHDT and CDR2 YNNKEL (reference sequence). This CDR3 comprises 14 residues. The CDR3 loop is CASSQDLVSYEQYF. The DNA for the CDR3 is TGTGCCAGCAGCCAAGATCTCGTCTCCTACGAGCAGTACTTC.

The chain combines TRBV7-2 with TRBJ1-1; 10 nucleotides align to TRBD1. CDR1 SGHTA and CDR2 FQGNSA come from the germline V gene. V lost 6 bases, J lost 5 bases, and 9 bases stayed unmatched. The CDR3 is made up of 15 amino acids. The CDR3 nucleotides are TGTGCCAGCAGTCGCGGTAGGGACAGGGGAACTGAAGCTTTCTTT. Translating it yields CASSRGRDRGTEAFF.

V usage is TRBV3-1 and J usage is TRBJ1-6; no clear D. Germline assignment: CDR1 LGHDT and CDR2 YNNKEL (reference sequence). Trimming pared 6 bases from V and 7 bases from J, leaving 13 bases between. CDR3 length equals 14 residues. The CDR3 spells CASRPVSRNSPLHF. DNA for the CDR3: TGTGCCAGCAGACCTGTCAGTCGAAATTCACCCCTCCACTTT.

The chain couples TRBV7-8 to TRBJ2-1; D might be TRBD1 (6 bases). Germline-derived CDR1 and CDR2 are SGHVS and FQNEAQ. Trimming stripped 1 base from V and 7 bases from J, with 14 bases between. The CDR3 runs to 15 residues. The CDR3 bases are TGTGCCAGCAGCTTAGAACAGGGCAACAAGAATGAGCAGTTCTTC. Translating gives CASSLEQGNKNEQFF.

V usage is TRBV4-2 and J usage is TRBJ2-1; D unresolved. With 0 bases removed from V and 0 bases from J, the gap between germline ends came to 9 bases. Per the germline V gene, CDR1 is LGHNA and CDR2 is YNFKEQ. This CDR3 spans 16 amino acids. DNA of the CDR3: TGTGCCAGCAGCCAAGAGTCGCCACCCTCCTACAATGAGCAGTTCTTC. The encoded protein is CASSQESPPSYNEQFF.

This chain connects TRBV12-3 or TRBV12-4 to TRBJ1-2, with D possibly being TRBD1 (6 bases). V was shortened by 7 bases and J by 4 bases, with 16 bases between the two germline ends. The CDR3 contains 14 residues. CDR3 residues: CASISSRGSYGYTF. In DNA, the CDR3 is TGTGCCAGCATTAGTTCCAGGGGAAGCTATGGCTACACCTTC.

The chain couples TRBV7-2 to TRBJ1-1, with a tentative D call TRBD1 (5 bases). The germline V and J ends were trimmed by 2 bases and 0 bases, with 7 bases remaining between them. In germline, CDR1 is SGHTA, CDR2 FQGNSA. The CDR3 is 14 residues long. CDR3 region: CASSLMGVNTEAFF. CDR3 in DNA: TGTGCCAGCAGCTTAATGGGGGTGAACACTGAAGCTTTCTTT. Together with reference TRBV7-2 and TRBJ1-1, the CDR3 gives the full variable domain: GAGVSQSPSNKVTEKGKDVELRCDPISGHTALYWYRQSLGQGLEFLIYFQGNSAPDKSGLPSDRFSAERTGGSVSTLTIQRTQQEDSAVYLCASSLMGVNTEAFFGQGTRLTVV.

This chain links TRBV6-6 with TRBJ2-2; 10 positions match TRBD2. Trimming took 5 bases from V and 0 from J; bases not matched to a gene: 3. The germline CDR1 and CDR2 sequences are MNHNY and SVGAGI (reference sequence). CDR3 size: 16 residues. The CDR3 protein is CASSPTSGANTGELFF. CDR3 nucleotide sequence: TGTGCCAGCAGTCCAACTAGCGGGGCGAACACCGGGGAGCTGTTTTTT.

The rearrangement joins TRBV7-9 to TRBJ2-5; TRBD1 is a possible D gene (5 bases). The CDR3 runs to 16 residues. Per the germline V gene, CDR1 is SEHNR and CDR2 is FQNEAQ (reference sequence). The ends were cut back, 5 bases at V and 4 bases at J, with 20 bases in the middle. CDR3 coding DNA: TGTGCCAGCAGCCAAGGGATGGGGCCGCAAGCAGAGACCCAGTACTTC. Protein sequence: CASSQGMGPQAETQYF.

The rearrangement joins TRBV12-3 or TRBV12-4 to TRBJ2-7; D is undetermined. There are 13 residues in the CDR3. V lost 6 bases and J 5 bases, leaving 14 bases between the germline ends. The CDR3 DNA reads as TGTGCCAGCAGCCTACCCCCAATTCACGAGCAGTACTTC. Residues: CASSLPPIHEQYF.

The rearrangement joins TRBV3-1 to TRBJ1-2; D may be TRBD1 (5 bases). V dropped 3 bases and J dropped 4 bases, with 18 bases sitting between them. Per the germline V gene, CDR1 is LGHDT and CDR2 is YNNKEL (reference sequence). The CDR3 length is 16 residues. The CDR3 loop is CASSHDPWRRGYGYTF. In DNA form, the CDR3 reads TGTGCCAGCAGCCACGATCCCTGGCGGAGGGGCTATGGCTACACCTTC. The full variable domain, completed using reference TRBV3-1 and TRBJ1-2, is DTAVSQTPKYLVTQMGNDKSIKCEQNLGHDTMYWYKQDSKKFLKIMFSYNNKELIINETVPNRFSPKSPDKAHLNLHINSLELGDSAVYFCASSHDPWRRGYGYTFGSGTRLTVV.

The chain links TRBV7-2 to TRBJ1-2, with 10 bases lining up with TRBD1. The CDR3 consists of 13 residues. V trimming: 6 bases; J trimming: 5 bases; junction bases outside the gene matches: 3. CDR1 and CDR2 from the germline V gene are SGHTA and FQGNSA. The DNA of the CDR3 is TGTGCCAGCAGGACAGGGGGCGAATATGGCTACACCTTC. Its translation is CASRTGGEYGYTF.

The chain is built from TRBV10-3 and TRBJ2-5; 7 nucleotides align to TRBD1. With V trimmed by 5 bases and J by 5 bases, 5 bases remained unmatched. Germline CDR1 reads ENHRY; CDR2 reads SYGVKD. This CDR3 is built from 13 residues. This CDR3 reads CAISSGGRETQYF. In DNA, the CDR3 is TGTGCCATCAGTTCAGGGGGACGGGAGACCCAGTACTTC.

The J gene is TRBJ1-1, the V gene TRBV4-3, with a possible D match to TRBD1 (6 bases). V lost 1 base, J lost 8 bases, and 14 bases lay in between. The CDR3 totals 14 residues. Germline V gene sequence: CDR1 LGHNA, CDR2 YSLEER. The CDR3 DNA reads TGCGCCAGCAGCCAAGCAGTGCGGGGGCCGGAAGCTTTCTTT. Its translation: CASSQAVRGPEAFF.

The rearrangement links TRBV20-1 to TRBJ1-6; possibly TRBD1 for D (5 bases). V was cut by 3 bases and J by 0 bases, with 9 bases left in between. Germline-derived CDR1 and CDR2 are DFQATT and SNEGSKA (reference sequence). The CDR3 is 15 amino acids. The CDR3 DNA sequence: TGCAGTGCTAGGTCCCAGGGCTCCTATAATTCACCCCTCCACTTT. Encoded protein: CSARSQGSYNSPLHF.

The CDR3 sequence: CASSQEVRTPPYF. The CDR3 coding sequence is TGTGCCAGCAGCCAAGAAGTCAGGACCCCCCCGTATTTT. The chain employs TRBV3-1 and TRBJ2-3; D is unresolved. The CDR3 is made up of 13 amino acids. Germline V gene data show CDR1 as LGHDT and CDR2 as YNNKEL (reference sequence). V was shortened by 0 bases and J by 14 bases, with 15 bases between the two germline ends.

This clonotype was picked up one time. The rearrangement uses TRBV7-2 and TRBJ1-1; possibly TRBD1 for D (5 bases). This CDR3 comprises 15 residues. The germline V gene encodes CDR1 SGHTA and CDR2 FQGNSA. V gave up 1 base and J gave up 4 bases, with 13 bases separating them. The CDR3 reads CASSLVRQGVTEAFF. Written as DNA, the CDR3 is TGTGCCAGCAGCTTAGTACGGCAGGGAGTCACTGAAGCTTTCTTT.

The V gene is TRBV28, the J gene TRBJ1-5; 9 bases agree with TRBD1. Germline V lookup: CDR1 MDHEN, CDR2 SYDVKM. The CDR3 loop spans 15 amino acids. With V trimmed by 1 base and J by 7 bases, 5 bases remained unmatched. Written as DNA, the CDR3 is TGTGCCAGCAGTTTATTACAGGGGGCAAAGCAGCCCCAGCATTTT. Translation gives CASSLLQGAKQPQHF.

The V and J genes are TRBV3-1 and TRBJ1-5; D uncertain. The CDR3 has 15 amino acids. V was clipped by 0 bases and J by 0 bases, with 6 bases between them. CDR1 and CDR2 from the germline V gene are LGHDT and YNNKEL (reference sequence). CDR3 coding DNA: TGTGCCAGCAGCCAAGATTCATATAGCAATCAGCCCCAGCATTTT. Translated, it gives CASSQDSYSNQPQHF.

The rearrangement links TRBV7-9 to TRBJ1-1, with no clear D. The V gene lost 2 bases and the J gene lost 0 bases, with 10 bases spanning the gap. This CDR3 is built from 15 residues. Germline lookup yields CDR1 SEHNR and CDR2 FQNEAQ (reference sequence). Here the CDR3 DNA reads TGTGCCAGCAGCTTAAAGGGATCCTTGAACACTGAAGCTTTCTTT. Translation: CASSLKGSLNTEAFF.

This clonotype showed up just once. This sequence joins TRBV19 and TRBJ1-1, with a possible D match to TRBD1 (6 bases). CDR1 is LNHDA and CDR2 is SQIVND in the germline V gene (reference sequence). Trimming stripped 8 bases from V and 4 bases from J, with 23 bases between. This CDR3 has 16 amino acids. For the CDR3, the DNA is TGTGCCAGTTCAAGGGGGGGGTTTCGGTATGGCACTGAAGCTTTCTTT. Its protein is CASSRGGFRYGTEAFF.

V and J are TRBV12-3 or TRBV12-4 and TRBJ2-1, with a possible D match to TRBD2 (6 bases). This CDR3 is built from 15 residues. V was cut by 5 bases and J by 6 bases, with 17 bases left in between. The CDR3 is CASSRRSMGGNEQFF. CDR3 in DNA: TGTGCCAGCAGTAGACGTAGCATGGGGGGCAATGAGCAGTTCTTC.

The rearrangement links TRBV2 to TRBJ1-6; D gene uncertain. Trimming took 0 bases from V and 7 from J, leaving 4 bases between them. The CDR3 covers 13 residues. Germline V gene data show CDR1 as SNHLY and CDR2 as FYNNEI. In DNA form, the CDR3 reads TGTGCCAGCAGTGAAGCTCGGAATTCACCCCTCCACTTT. Protein sequence: CASSEARNSPLHF.

The chain is built from TRBV7-8 and TRBJ2-1, with TRBD2 matching 7 bases. With V trimmed by 6 bases and J by 4 bases, 6 bases remained unmatched. The V gene's germline CDR1 is SGHVS and CDR2 FQNEAQ. The CDR3 extends over 14 amino acids. The CDR3 is CASSRAGVYNEQFF. Here the CDR3 DNA reads TGTGCCAGCAGTCGGGCGGGGGTGTACAATGAGCAGTTCTTC.

The gene calls are TRBV10-3 and TRBJ2-2; D is perhaps TRBD1 (6 bases). The CDR3 has 16 amino acids. The V end was cut by 4 bases, the J end by 5 bases, with 17 bases between. CDR1 is ENHRY, CDR2 SYGVKD, per germline. In DNA, the CDR3 is TGTGCCATCAGTGCAGGGGTGGGACCCCTAACCGGGGAGCTGTTTTTT. Amino acids: CAISAGVGPLTGELFF.

This clonotype was seen more than once but under ten times. V gene TRBV30 combines with J gene TRBJ1-6; TRBD1 aligns across 7 bases. V was clipped by 7 bases and J by 10 bases; unmatched bases: 7. The CDR3 is 12 residues long. Germline V CDR1 and CDR2: GTSNPN, SVGIG (reference sequence). CDR3 in amino acids: CAFGQERSPLHF. The CDR3 nucleotides are TGTGCCTTCGGACAGGAACGATCACCCCTCCACTTT.